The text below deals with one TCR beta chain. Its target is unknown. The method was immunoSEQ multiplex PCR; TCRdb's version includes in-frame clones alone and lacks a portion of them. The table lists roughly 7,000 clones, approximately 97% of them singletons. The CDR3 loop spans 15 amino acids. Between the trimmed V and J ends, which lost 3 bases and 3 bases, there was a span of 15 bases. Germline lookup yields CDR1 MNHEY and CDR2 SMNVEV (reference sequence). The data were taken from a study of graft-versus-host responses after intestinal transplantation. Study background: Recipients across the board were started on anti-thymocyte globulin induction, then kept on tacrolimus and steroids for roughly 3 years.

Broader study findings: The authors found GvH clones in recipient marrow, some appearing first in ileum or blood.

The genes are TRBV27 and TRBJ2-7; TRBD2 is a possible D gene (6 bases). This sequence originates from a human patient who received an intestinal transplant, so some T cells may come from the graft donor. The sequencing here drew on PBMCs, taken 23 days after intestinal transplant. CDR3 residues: CASSFSGGGDYEQYF. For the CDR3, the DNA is TGTGCCAGCAGTTTCTCCGGGGGAGGCGACTACGAGCAGTACTTC.